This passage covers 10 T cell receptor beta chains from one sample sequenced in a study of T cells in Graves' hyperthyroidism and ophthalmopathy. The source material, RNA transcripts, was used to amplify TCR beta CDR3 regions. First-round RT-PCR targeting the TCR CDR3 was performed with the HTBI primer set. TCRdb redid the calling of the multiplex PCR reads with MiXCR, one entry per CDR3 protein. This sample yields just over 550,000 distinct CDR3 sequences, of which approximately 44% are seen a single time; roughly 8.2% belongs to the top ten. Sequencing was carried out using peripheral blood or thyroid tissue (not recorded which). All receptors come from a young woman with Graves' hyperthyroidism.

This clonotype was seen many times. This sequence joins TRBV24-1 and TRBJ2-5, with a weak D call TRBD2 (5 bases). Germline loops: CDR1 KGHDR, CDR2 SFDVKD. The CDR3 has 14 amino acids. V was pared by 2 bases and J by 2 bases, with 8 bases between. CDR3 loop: CATSDSDWQETQYF. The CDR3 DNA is TGTGCCACCAGTGATTCGGACTGGCAAGAGACCCAGTACTTC.

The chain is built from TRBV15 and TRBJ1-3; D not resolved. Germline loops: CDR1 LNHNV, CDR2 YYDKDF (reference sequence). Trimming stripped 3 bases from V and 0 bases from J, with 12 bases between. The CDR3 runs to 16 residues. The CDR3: CATSSPRAPSGNTIYF. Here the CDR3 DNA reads TGTGCCACCAGCAGTCCCCGGGCCCCCTCTGGAAACACCATATATTTT.

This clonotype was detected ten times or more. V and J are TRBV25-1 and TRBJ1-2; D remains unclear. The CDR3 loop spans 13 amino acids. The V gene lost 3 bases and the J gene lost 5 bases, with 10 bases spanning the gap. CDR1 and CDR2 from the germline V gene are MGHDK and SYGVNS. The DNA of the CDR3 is TGTGCCAGCAGTGAGAGTTCCGGATATGGCTACACCTTC. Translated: CASSESSGYGYTF.

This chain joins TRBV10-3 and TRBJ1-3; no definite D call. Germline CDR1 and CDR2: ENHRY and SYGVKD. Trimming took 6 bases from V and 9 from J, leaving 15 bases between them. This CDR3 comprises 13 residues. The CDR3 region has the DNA TGTGCCATCAGGGAAACGGGGATCCTCACCATATATTTT. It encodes CAIRETGILTIYF.

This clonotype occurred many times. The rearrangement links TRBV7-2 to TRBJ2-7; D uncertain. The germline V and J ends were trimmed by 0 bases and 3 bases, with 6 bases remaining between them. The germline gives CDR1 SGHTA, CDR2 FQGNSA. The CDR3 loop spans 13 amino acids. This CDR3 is CASSLAGNYEQYF. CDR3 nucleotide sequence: TGTGCCAGCAGCTTAGCGGGTAACTACGAGCAGTACTTC.

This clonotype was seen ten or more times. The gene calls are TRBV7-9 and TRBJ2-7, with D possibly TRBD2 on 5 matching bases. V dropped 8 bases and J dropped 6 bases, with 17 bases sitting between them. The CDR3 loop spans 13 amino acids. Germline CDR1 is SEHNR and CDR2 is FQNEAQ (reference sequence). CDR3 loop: CASSPGPGSEQYF. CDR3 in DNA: TGTGCCAGCTCACCAGGACCGGGGTCCGAGCAGTACTTC.

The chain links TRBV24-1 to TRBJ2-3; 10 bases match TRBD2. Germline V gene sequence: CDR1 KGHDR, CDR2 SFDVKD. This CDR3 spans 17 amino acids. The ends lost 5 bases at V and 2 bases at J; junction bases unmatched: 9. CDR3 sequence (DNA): TGTGCCACCAGTGGTCGGTCAGGACTAGCGGTCACAGATACGCAGTATTTT. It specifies CATSGRSGLAVTDTQYF.

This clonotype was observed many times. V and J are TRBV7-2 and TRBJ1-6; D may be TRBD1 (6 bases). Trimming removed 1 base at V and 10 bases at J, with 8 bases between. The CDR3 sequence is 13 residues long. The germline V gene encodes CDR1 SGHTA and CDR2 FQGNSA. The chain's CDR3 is CASSLVGGSPLHF. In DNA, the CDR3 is TGTGCCAGCAGCTTAGTGGGGGGCTCACCCCTCCACTTT.

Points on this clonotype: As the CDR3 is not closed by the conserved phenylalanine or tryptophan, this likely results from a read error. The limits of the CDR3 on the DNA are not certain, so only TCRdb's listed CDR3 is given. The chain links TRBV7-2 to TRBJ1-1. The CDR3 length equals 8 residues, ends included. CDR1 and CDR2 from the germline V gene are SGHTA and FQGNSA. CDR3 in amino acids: CASSLGLA.

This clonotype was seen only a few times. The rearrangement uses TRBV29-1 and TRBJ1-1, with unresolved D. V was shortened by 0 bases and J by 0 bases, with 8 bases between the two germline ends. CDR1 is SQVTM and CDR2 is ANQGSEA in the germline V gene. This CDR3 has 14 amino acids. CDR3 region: CSVEDRGMNTEAFF. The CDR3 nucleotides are TGCAGCGTTGAAGATCGTGGCATGAACACTGAAGCTTTCTTT.